These 16 T cell receptor beta chains were sequenced from one sample in a study of metastatic and nonmetastatic thyroid tumors. Until they underwent thyroid surgery, no patient had received any treatment. TCRdb reanalyzed the PCR reads with MiXCR. The sample includes 15,000 to 19,000 clones, approximately 23% seen only once; the top ten take roughly 12%. The sequencing input was tumor tissue. Source of these receptors: a female donor with papillary thyroid cancer or a benign thyroid nodule (not recorded which). Some clones in this sample may be carry-over from other donors' samples.

This clone is categorized as medium-sized (0.01 to 0.1%). The chain uses TRBV5-1 and TRBJ2-1, with 7 nucleotides matching TRBD1. The CDR3 has 15 residues. From germline, CDR1 is SGHRS and CDR2 YFSETQ. The ends lost 4 bases at V and 1 base at J; junction bases unmatched: 5. CDR3 sequence (DNA): TGCGCCAGCAGCACCCACAGGGGTTCCTACAATGAGCAGTTCTTC. It is translated as CASSTHRGSYNEQFF.

Worth noting for this clone: Since a much larger clone is just one base distant, this may be a read error. As DNA, the CDR3 is TGTGCCAGCAGGAAGGGGTTCCAGGATGAAAAACCGTTTTTT. It specifies CASRKGFQDEKPFF. The genes are TRBV5-4 and TRBJ1-4; TRBD1 is a possible D gene (5 bases). This CDR3 has 14 amino acids. The germline V gene has CDR1 SGHNT and CDR2 YYREEE (reference sequence).

Worth noting for this clone: Here the CDR3 omits its conserved ending phenylalanine or tryptophan, so a read error is the likely source. The chain employs TRBV6-1 and TRBJ2-6, with a possible D match to TRBD2 (5 bases). Germline V gene sequence: CDR1 MNHNS, CDR2 SASEGT. This CDR3 region has 16 residues. This CDR3 is CASRRRGSSGSNVLTL. CDR3 nucleotide sequence: TGTGCCAGCAGACGACGGGGAAGCTCTGGGTCCAACGTCCTGACTCTC.

This clone was seen repeatedly, ten times or more. The chain has TRBV12-3 or TRBV12-4 and TRBJ2-1; D may correspond to TRBD1 or TRBD2 (5 bases each). The CDR3 contains 15 residues. Trimming removed 4 bases from V and 6 bases from J, with 16 bases in between. CDR3 residues: CASSSTGTRGNEQFF. For the CDR3, the DNA is TGTGCCAGCAGTTCAACCGGGACGAGGGGCAATGAGCAGTTCTTC.

This clone was counted ten times or more. The rearrangement joins TRBV11-2 to TRBJ2-1; no clear D gene. The germline CDR1 and CDR2 sequences are SGHAT and FQNNGV. CDR3 length equals 13 residues. The V and J ends lost 7 bases and 4 bases respectively, with 11 bases between them. CDR3 sequence: CASTAKTYNEQFF. DNA of the CDR3: TGTGCCAGCACCGCGAAGACATACAATGAGCAGTTCTTC.

At least ten counts were recorded for this clone. The V gene is TRBV20-1, the J gene TRBJ2-6; 8 positions agree with TRBD1. Per germline, CDR1 DFQATT and CDR2 SNEGSKA (reference sequence). This CDR3 spans 17 amino acids. V lost 5 bases, J lost 4 bases, and 13 bases stayed unmatched. The CDR3 region is CSAPPGGLGAGANVLTF. The CDR3 DNA is TGCAGTGCTCCACCAGGGGGCTTGGGGGCCGGGGCCAACGTCCTGACTTTC.

The chain carries TRBV5-1 and TRBJ1-2; 8 bases are shared with TRBD1. Germline V gene data show CDR1 as SGHRS and CDR2 as YFSETQ. Germline trimming cut 0 bases from V and 9 bases from J; bases unmatched to any gene: 7. This CDR3 has 14 residues. The CDR3 protein is CASSLEWTGYCYTF. The CDR3 DNA reads as TGCGCCAGCAGCTTGGAATGGACAGGGTACTGCTACACCTTC.

This clone was recorded only once. The chain uses TRBV20-1 and TRBJ2-7; D gene uncertain. CDR1 and CDR2 (germline): DFQATT, SNEGSKA (reference sequence). CDR3 length: 13 residues. The V and J ends lost 7 bases and 0 bases respectively, with 13 bases between them. Written as DNA, the CDR3 is TGCAGTGGGCAATCGGAGTTCTCCTACGAGCAGTACTTC. Translated, it gives CSGQSEFSYEQYF.

This clone is medium-sized within its sample. This chain connects TRBV12-3 or TRBV12-4 to TRBJ1-2; D gene uncertain. Trimming stripped 4 bases from V and 7 bases from J, with 13 bases between. This CDR3 is 13 amino acids long. CDR3 coding DNA: TGTGCCAGCAGTTATGAGGAGAGGGCTGGCTACACCTTC. This gives the protein CASSYEERAGYTF.

There are a few counts of this clone. V usage is TRBV27 and J usage is TRBJ2-7; D might be TRBD1 or TRBD2, each matching 5 bases. Germline V gene data show CDR1 as MNHEY and CDR2 as SMNVEV (reference sequence). Trimming removed 7 bases at V and 2 bases at J, with 15 bases between. This CDR3 comprises 14 residues. CDR3 nucleotide sequence: TGTGCCAGCACCTCCGGGACGGTCCCCTACGAGCAGTACTTC. This translates into CASTSGTVPYEQYF.

The rearrangement links TRBV20-1 to TRBJ2-7, with D uncertain. Germline assignment: CDR1 DFQATT and CDR2 SNEGSKA (reference sequence). The ends were cut back, 6 bases at V and 3 bases at J, with 18 bases in the middle. The CDR3 sequence is 14 residues long. The DNA for the CDR3 is TGCAGTGCGGGCCTACCGGGCAAGGTCTACGAGCAGTACTTC. Protein sequence: CSAGLPGKVYEQYF.

The chain uses TRBV20-1 and TRBJ2-3; D may correspond to TRBD1 or TRBD2 (5 bases each). Germline CDR1 is DFQATT and CDR2 is SNEGSKA (reference sequence). The CDR3 runs to 15 residues. Trimming took off 5 bases at V and 0 bases at J, with 15 bases between the two ends. The CDR3 loop is CSAASIRDSTDTQYF. DNA of the CDR3: TGCAGTGCTGCGTCCATCCGGGACAGCACAGATACGCAGTATTTT.

To note about this clone: At one end the junction does not follow the germline gene, possibly because of a read error. The chain is built from TRBV6-5 and TRBJ1-6, with D possibly matching TRBD1 (5 bases). The V gene's germline CDR1 is MNHEY and CDR2 SVGAGI. There are 15 residues in the CDR3. This chain's CDR3 is CSSSYLGAGNSPLHF. CDR3 nucleotide sequence: TGTTCCAGCAGTTACCTCGGGGCGGGCAATTCACCCCTCCACTTT.

The chain links TRBV5-1 to TRBJ1-3, with 7 bases fitting TRBD1. V shed 0 bases and J 0 bases; nucleotides not matched to a gene: 0. Germline V lookup: CDR1 SGHRS, CDR2 YFSETQ. The CDR3 has 15 residues. The CDR3: CASSLAGGSGNTIYF. In DNA form, the CDR3 reads TGCGCCAGCAGCTTGGCAGGGGGCTCTGGAAACACCATATATTTT.

This clone occurred many times. The chain recombines TRBV29-1 with TRBJ2-7; perhaps D is TRBD1 or TRBD2 (6 bases each). V gave up 5 bases and J gave up 6 bases, with 23 bases separating them. Germline CDR1 SQVTM, CDR2 ANQGSEA. The CDR3 has 15 amino acids. In DNA, the CDR3 is TGCAGCGTTTATGGGGGGCGCGGAGGAGTTAGCGAGCAGTACTTC. Amino acids: CSVYGGRGGVSEQYF.

This clone was observed many times. The chain has TRBV24-1 and TRBJ2-3, with 8 bases matching TRBD1. Germline lookup yields CDR1 KGHDR and CDR2 SFDVKD. J was trimmed by 2 bases and V by 3 bases; bases with no gene match: 3. The CDR3 totals 15 residues. The CDR3 coding sequence is TGTGCCACCAGTGATATGGACAGGGCCACAGATACGCAGTATTTT. This translates into CATSDMDRATDTQYF.